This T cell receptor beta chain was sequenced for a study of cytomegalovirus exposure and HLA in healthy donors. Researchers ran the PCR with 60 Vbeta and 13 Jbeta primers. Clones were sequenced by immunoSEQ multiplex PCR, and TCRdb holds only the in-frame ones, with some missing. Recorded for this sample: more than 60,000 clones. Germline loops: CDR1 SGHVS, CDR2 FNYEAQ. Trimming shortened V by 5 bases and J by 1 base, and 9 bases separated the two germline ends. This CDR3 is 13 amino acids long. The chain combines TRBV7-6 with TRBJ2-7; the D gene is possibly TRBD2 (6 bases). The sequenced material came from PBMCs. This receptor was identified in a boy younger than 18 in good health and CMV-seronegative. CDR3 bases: TGTGCCAGCAGCCCCGGGACTTCCTACGAGCAGTACTTC. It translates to CASSPGTSYEQYF. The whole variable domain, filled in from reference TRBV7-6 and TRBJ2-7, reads GAGVSQSPRYKVTKRGQDVALRCDPISGHVSLYWYRQALGQGPEFLTYFNYEAQQDKSGLPNDRFSAERPEGSISTLTIQRTEQRDSAMYRCASSPGTSYEQYFGPGTRLTVT.